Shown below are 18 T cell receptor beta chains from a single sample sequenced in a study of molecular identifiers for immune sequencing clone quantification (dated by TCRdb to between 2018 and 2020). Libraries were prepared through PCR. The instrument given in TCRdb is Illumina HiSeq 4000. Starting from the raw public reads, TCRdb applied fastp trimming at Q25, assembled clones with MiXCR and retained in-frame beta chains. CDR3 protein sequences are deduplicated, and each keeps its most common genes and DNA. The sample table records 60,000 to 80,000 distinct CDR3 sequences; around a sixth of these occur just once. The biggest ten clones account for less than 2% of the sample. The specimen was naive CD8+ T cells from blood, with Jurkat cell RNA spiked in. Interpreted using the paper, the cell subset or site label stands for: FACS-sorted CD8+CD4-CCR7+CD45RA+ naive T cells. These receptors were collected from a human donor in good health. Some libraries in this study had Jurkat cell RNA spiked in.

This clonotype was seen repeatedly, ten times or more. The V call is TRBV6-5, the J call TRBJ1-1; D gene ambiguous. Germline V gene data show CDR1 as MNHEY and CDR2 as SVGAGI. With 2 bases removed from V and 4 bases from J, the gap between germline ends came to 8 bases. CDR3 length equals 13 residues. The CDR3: CASSYAESTEAFF. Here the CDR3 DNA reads TGTGCCAGCAGTTACGCAGAATCCACTGAAGCTTTCTTT.

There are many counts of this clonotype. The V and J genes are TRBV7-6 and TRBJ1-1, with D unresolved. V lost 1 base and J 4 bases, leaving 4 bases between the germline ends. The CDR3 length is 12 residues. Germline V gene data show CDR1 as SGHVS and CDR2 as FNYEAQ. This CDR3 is CASSLVPTEAFF. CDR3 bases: TGTGCCAGCAGCTTAGTCCCCACTGAAGCTTTCTTT.

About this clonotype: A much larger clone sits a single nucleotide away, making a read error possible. The CDR3 DNA is TGTGCCAGCAGCTTAGAGGGCTCCTTACTCTGGGAGCTGTTTTTT. Translated, it gives CASSLEGSLLWELFF. This chain uses TRBV11-2 with TRBJ2-2, with unresolved D. This CDR3 comprises 15 residues. Germline V gene sequence: CDR1 SGHAT, CDR2 FQNNGV. Deletions cut 0 bases from V and 9 bases from J, with 14 bases between.

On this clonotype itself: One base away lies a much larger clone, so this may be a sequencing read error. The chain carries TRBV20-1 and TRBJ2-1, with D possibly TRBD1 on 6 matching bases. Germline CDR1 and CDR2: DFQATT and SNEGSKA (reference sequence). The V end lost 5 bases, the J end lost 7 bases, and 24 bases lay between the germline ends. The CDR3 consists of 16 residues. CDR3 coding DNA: TGCAGTGCTTGTGACCCCCGGGCAGAGGGGGAGAATGAGCAGTTCTTC. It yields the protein CSACDPRAEGENEQFF.

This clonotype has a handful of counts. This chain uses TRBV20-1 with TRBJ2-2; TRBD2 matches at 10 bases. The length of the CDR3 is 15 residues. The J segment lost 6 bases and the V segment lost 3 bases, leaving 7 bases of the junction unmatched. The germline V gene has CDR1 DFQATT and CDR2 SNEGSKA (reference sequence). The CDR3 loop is CSARSSGRMAGELFF. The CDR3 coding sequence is TGCAGTGCTAGGAGTAGCGGGAGGATGGCCGGGGAGCTGTTTTTT.

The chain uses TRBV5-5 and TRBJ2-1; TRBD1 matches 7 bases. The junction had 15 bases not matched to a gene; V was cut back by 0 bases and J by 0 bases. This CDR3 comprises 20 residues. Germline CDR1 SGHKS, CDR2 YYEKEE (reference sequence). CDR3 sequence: CASSLDDRVFEWGSYNEQFF. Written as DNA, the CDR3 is TGTGCCAGCAGCTTGGATGACAGGGTTTTCGAGTGGGGCTCCTACAATGAGCAGTTCTTC.

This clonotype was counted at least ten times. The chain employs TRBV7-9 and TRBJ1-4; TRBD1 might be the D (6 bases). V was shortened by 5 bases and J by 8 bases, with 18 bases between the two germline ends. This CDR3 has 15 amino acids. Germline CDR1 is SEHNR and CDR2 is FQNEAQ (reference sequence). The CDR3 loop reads CASSPPGVGNEKLFF. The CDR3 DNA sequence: TGTGCCAGCAGCCCGCCAGGGGTGGGGAACGAAAAACTGTTTTTT.

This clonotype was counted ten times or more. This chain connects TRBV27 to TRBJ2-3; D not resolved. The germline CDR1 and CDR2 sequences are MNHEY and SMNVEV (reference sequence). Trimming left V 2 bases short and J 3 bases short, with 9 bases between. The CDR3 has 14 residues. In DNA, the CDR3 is TGTGCCAGCAGTTTAGCGCATTCTACAGATACGCAGTATTTT. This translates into CASSLAHSTDTQYF.

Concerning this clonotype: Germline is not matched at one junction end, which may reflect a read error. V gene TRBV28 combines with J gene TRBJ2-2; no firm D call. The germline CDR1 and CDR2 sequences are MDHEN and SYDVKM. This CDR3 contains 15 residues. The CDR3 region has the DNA TGTGCCGGCAGCCCTGTGCTAGCGAACACCGGGGAGCTGTTTTTT. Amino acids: CAGSPVLANTGELFF.

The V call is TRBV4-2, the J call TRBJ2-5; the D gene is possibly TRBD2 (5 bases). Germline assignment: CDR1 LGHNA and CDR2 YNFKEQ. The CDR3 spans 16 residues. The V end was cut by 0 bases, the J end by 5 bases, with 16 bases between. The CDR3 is CASSQELLGSGETQYF. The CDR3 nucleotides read TGTGCCAGCAGCCAAGAGTTATTAGGGTCGGGGGAGACCCAGTACTTC.

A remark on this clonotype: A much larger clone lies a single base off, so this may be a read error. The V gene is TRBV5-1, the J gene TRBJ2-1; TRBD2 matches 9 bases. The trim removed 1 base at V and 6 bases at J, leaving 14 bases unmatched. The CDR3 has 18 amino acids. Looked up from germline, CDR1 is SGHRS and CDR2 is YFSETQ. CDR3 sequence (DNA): TGCGCCAGCAGCTTGTTTCCTAGCGGGAAGGCGTCTAGCAATGAGCAGTTCTTC. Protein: CASSLFPSGKASSNEQFF.

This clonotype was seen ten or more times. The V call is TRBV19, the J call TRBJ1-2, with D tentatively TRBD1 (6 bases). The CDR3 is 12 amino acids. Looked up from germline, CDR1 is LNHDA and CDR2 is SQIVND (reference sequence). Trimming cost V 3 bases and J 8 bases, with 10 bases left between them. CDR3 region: CASSILTGGYTF. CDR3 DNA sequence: TGTGCCAGTAGTATCTTGACAGGCGGCTACACCTTC.

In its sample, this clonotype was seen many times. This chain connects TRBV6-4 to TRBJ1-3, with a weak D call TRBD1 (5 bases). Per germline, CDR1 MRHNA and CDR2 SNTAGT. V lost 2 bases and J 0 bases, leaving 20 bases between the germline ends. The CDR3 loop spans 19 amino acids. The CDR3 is CASSDIGPGRRFSGNTIYF. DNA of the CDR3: TGTGCCAGCAGTGACATTGGCCCGGGACGCAGATTCTCTGGAAACACCATATATTTT.

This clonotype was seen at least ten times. The CDR3 bases are TGCAGTGCAAAGCGCGGGCCTGAAGCTTTCTTT. The encoded protein is CSAKRGPEAFF. The chain uses TRBV20-1 and TRBJ1-1; no firm D call. V lost 6 bases to trimming and J lost 6 bases, with 11 bases between them. This CDR3 spans 11 amino acids. Germline values: CDR1 DFQATT, CDR2 SNEGSKA (reference sequence).

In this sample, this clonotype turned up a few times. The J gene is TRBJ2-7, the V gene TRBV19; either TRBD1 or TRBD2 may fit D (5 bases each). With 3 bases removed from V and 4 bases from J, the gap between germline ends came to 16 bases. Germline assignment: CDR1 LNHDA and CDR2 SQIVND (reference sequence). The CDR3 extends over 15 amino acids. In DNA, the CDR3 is TGTGCCAGTAGTATGGGACCTACGCTTCTGTACGAGCAGTACTTC. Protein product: CASSMGPTLLYEQYF.

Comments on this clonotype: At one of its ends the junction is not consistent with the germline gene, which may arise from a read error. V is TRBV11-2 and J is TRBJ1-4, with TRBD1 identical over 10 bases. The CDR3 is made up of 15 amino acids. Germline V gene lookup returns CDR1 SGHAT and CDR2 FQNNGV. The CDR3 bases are TGTGCCAGCAGCTTTTCCGGGACAGGGGACGAAGGGGCCATTTTT. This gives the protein CASSFSGTGDEGAIF. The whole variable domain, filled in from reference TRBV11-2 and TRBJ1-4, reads EAGVAQSPRYKIIEKRQSVAFWCNPISGHATLYWYQQILGQGPKLLIQFQNNGVVDDSQLPKDRFSAERLKGVDSTLKIQPAKLEDSAVYLCASSFSGTGDEGAIFGSGTQLSVL.

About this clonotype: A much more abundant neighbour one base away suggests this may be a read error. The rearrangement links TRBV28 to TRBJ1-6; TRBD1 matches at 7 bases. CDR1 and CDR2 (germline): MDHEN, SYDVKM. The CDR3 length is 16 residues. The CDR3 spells CAGSSTGKGASSPLHF. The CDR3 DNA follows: TGTGCCGGCAGTTCTACAGGAAAGGGGGCTTCTTCACCCCTCCACTTT. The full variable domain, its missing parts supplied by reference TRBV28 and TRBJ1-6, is DVKVTQSSRYLVKRTGEKVFLECVQDMDHENMFWYRQDPGLGLRLIYFSYDVKMKEKGDIPEGYSVSREKKERFSLILESASTNQTSMYLCAGSSTGKGASSPLHFGNGTRLTVT.

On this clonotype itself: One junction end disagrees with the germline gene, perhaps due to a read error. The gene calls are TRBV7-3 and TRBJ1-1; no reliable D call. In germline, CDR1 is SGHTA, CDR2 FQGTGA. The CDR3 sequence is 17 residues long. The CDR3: CASSFWVPEPPYTEALF. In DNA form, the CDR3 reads TGCGCCAGCAGCTTCTGGGTCCCCGAGCCCCCTTACACTGAAGCTCTCTTT.